Listed below are T cell receptor beta chains from one sample, sequenced in a study of blood T cell repertoires in COVID-19. Clones were read by immunoSEQ multiplex PCR, and TCRdb kept only the in-frame ones, dropping some. The top ten clones hold under 8.5% of a sample with roughly 87,000 clones, approximately 85% of them seen once. Specimen: peripheral blood. These receptors were taken from a middle-aged man with active COVID-19. Both conserved end residues are part of each CDR3. The D gene is left open where the match is weak. Size is omitted from some rows. Given values are once, few, many or a class for expanded clones.

clone size,D gene,J gene,V gene,CDR3 length,CDR3 DNA,CDR3 protein
medium-sized,NA,TRBJ2-7,TRBV7-3,13,TGTGCCAGCAGCTCCCCCGGGAATAGGGAGCAGTACTTC,CASSSPGNREQYF
NA,NA,TRBJ2-5,TRBV12-5,14,TGTGCTAGTGGTTTGGGCGGGGCCGAGGAGACCCAGTACTTC,CASGLGGAEETQYF
NA,NA,TRBJ2-2,TRBV7-9,15,TGTGCCAGCAGCTTAGCCAGGCAGGACACCGGGGAGCTGTTTTTT,CASSLARQDTGELFF
NA,NA,TRBJ2-1,TRBV27,14,TGTGCCAGCAGTCCCCGAGACTGGCACAATGAGCAGTTCTTC,CASSPRDWHNEQFF
NA,NA,TRBJ1-6,TRBV6-5,15,TGTGCCAGCAGTCCCCCCAGCGTTTATAATTCACCCCTCCACTTT,CASSPPSVYNSPLHF
NA,NA,TRBJ1-4,TRBV19,15,TGTGCCAGTAGACCGGACAGAGCAACTAATGAAAAACTGTTTTTT,CASRPDRATNEKLFF
NA,TRBD2,TRBJ2-3,TRBV7-2,16,TGTGCCAGCAGCCGGGGACTAGCGGAGATCACAGATACGCAGTATTTT,CASSRGLAEITDTQYF
NA,TRBD2,TRBJ2-2,TRBV9,19,TGTGCCAGCAGCCTCGCCGATATACTAGCGGGAGGGTACACCGGGGAGCTGTTTTTT,CASSLADILAGGYTGELFF
NA,NA,TRBJ1-2,TRBV27,17,TGTGCCAGCAGTTTAGCGGCAGGGAAAGCCCTTAACTATGGCTACACCTTC,CASSLAAGKALNYGYTF
NA,NA,TRBJ1-1,TRBV6-5,15,TGTGCCAGCAGTCGGGCGGGGGGGAAAAACACTGAAGCTTTCTTT,CASSRAGGKNTEAFF
NA,TRBD1,TRBJ2-3,TRBV6-2/TRBV6-3,15,TGTGCCAGCAGCGGACAGGTGTCTAGCACAGATACGCAGTATTTT,CASSGQVSSTDTQYF
NA,TRBD2,TRBJ2-7,TRBV19,17,TGTGCCAGTAGTATAACTAGCGGGAGTATTCACCCCTACGAGCAGTACTTC,CASSITSGSIHPYEQYF
NA,NA,TRBJ2-1,TRBV7-2,13,TGTGCCAGCAGCCCTCTGGGCCCAGATGAGCAGTTCTTC,CASSPLGPDEQFF
NA,NA,TRBJ1-2,TRBV5-6,13,TGTGCCAGCAAGCGCCCTGGGGGCGGTGGCTACACCTTC,CASKRPGGGGYTF
NA,NA,TRBJ1-2,TRBV5-1,20,TGCGCCAGCAGCTGGGGGGGTCTGCCGGGCAGAGACCCTTCTAACTATGGCTACACCTTC,CASSWGGLPGRDPSNYGYTF
NA,NA,TRBJ2-1,TRBV9,15,TGTGCCAGCAGCGAATTAGAGGTTCCCTACAATGAGCAGTTCTTC,CASSELEVPYNEQFF
NA,TRBD1,TRBJ1-6,TRBV10-3,14,TGTGCCATCAGTAAGGGACAGGATAATTCACCCCTCCACTTT,CAISKGQDNSPLHF
NA,NA,TRBJ1-6,TRBV18,15,TGTGCCAGCTCCCATATGGCGGATTATAATTCACCCCTCCACTTT,CASSHMADYNSPLHF
NA,TRBD2,TRBJ2-3,TRBV5-1,15,TGCGCCAGCAGCCTTGGGATAGCGGGAGCGGATACGCAGTATTTT,CASSLGIAGADTQYF
NA,TRBD1,TRBJ1-1,TRBV5-5,16,TGTGCCAGCAGCGTCGGGACAGCCGCCGGGAACACTGAAGCTTTCTTT,CASSVGTAAGNTEAFF
NA,NA,TRBJ2-7,TRBV6-5,15,TGTGCCAGCAGTTGGGGGCCACCAGAATCCTACGAGCAGTACTTC,CASSWGPPESYEQYF
NA,NA,TRBJ2-5,TRBV29-1,9,TGCAGCGTTGACAGGACCCAGTACTTC,CSVDRTQYF
NA,NA,TRBJ2-7,TRBV7-6,16,TGTGCCAGCAGCTTAGGAGCTCGGACAGACTTCTACGAGCAGTACTTC,CASSLGARTDFYEQYF
NA,NA,TRBJ1-2,TRBV5-4,14,TGTGCCAGCAGTTCCCCCGGACAGATGGGGGGCTACACCTTC,CASSSPGQMGGYTF
NA,TRBD2,TRBJ2-2,TRBV7-2,18,TGTGCCAGCAGCTTCGGTACTAGCGGGAGGAGGCGAAGCGGGGAGCTGTTTTTT,CASSFGTSGRRRSGELFF
NA,TRBD1,TRBJ1-1,TRBV2,16,TGTGCCAGCAGTGAAAGTGAAGGACAGGGACGGCCTGAAGCTTTCTTT,CASSESEGQGRPEAFF
few,TRBD1,TRBJ1-5,TRBV6-2/TRBV6-3,17,TGTGCCAGCAGTTACAGGACAGGGCTTAATTCGGATCAGCCCCAGCATTTT,CASSYRTGLNSDQPQHF
NA,TRBD1,TRBJ1-2,TRBV7-3,14,TGTGCCAGCAGCTTATCCCATACAGGGGATGGCTACACCTTC,CASSLSHTGDGYTF
NA,TRBD2,TRBJ2-3,TRBV28,17,TGTGCCAGCAGCCAATTGCCCCGGGGACTAGCGGCAGATACGCAGTATTTT,CASSQLPRGLAADTQYF
NA,TRBD1,TRBJ1-6,TRBV19,14,TGTGCCAGTAGTCCTCGGACAGGTGAGGCACCCCTCCACTTT,CASSPRTGEAPLHF
once,TRBD2,TRBJ2-1,TRBV11-2,15,TGTGCCAGCAGCTTAGTGGCGGGAGGGTACAATGAGCAGTTCTTC,CASSLVAGGYNEQFF
few,NA,TRBJ1-4,TRBV5-6,14,TGTGCCAGCAGCTTGACAGCAACTAATGAAAAACTGTTTTTT,CASSLTATNEKLFF
NA,NA,TRBJ1-6,TRBV7-2,15,TGTGCCAGCAGCCTAAAGCAGAGGGAGTATTCACCCCTCCACTTT,CASSLKQREYSPLHF
NA,TRBD2,TRBJ2-3,TRBV18,16,TGTGCCAGCTCACCCCCCTCAGCGGGGGAATTAGATACGCAGTATTTT,CASSPPSAGELDTQYF
NA,TRBD2,TRBJ2-1,TRBV15,19,TGTGCCACCAGCGGTAAGAGAGGTCAGGGACTAGCGATGGGGAATGAGCAGTTCTTC,CATSGKRGQGLAMGNEQFF
NA,NA,TRBJ2-7,TRBV5-1,13,TGCGCCAGCAGTACTCCCGGTGCGGTGGAGCAGTACTTC,CASSTPGAVEQYF
NA,NA,TRBJ2-3,TRBV11-1,16,TGTGCCAGCAGCCCGCGGCCGGGACTCAACACAGATACGCAGTATTTT,CASSPRPGLNTDTQYF
NA,NA,TRBJ1-2,TRBV27,13,TGTGCCAGCAGTTTATACAGCAACTATGGCTACACCTTC,CASSLYSNYGYTF
NA,NA,TRBJ1-1,TRBV29-1,14,TGCAGCGTTGAAACCACAGGGAGGGGTACTGAAGCTTTCTTT,CSVETTGRGTEAFF
few,TRBD2,TRBJ2-7,TRBV7-9,16,TGTGCCAGCAGCTTAGATTTAGGACTAGCGAGTTACGAGCAGTACTTC,CASSLDLGLASYEQYF
NA,NA,TRBJ2-7,TRBV6-2/TRBV6-3,14,TGTGCCAGCAGCCCCTCGGGGCGGGGCTACGAGCAGTACTTC,CASSPSGRGYEQYF
NA,NA,TRBJ2-7,TRBV7-2,13,TGTGCCAGCAGCTCATTCGTCCGGGGTCCGCAGTACTTC,CASSSFVRGPQYF
NA,TRBD2,TRBJ2-3,TRBV6-6,17,TGTGCCAGCAGTCGAAATAGCGGGTCCAATAGGGCAGATACGCAGTATTTT,CASSRNSGSNRADTQYF
NA,NA,TRBJ2-7,TRBV9,15,TGTGCCAGCAGTCCTAGTGGGTCGGCTCTGTACGAGCAGTACTTC,CASSPSGSALYEQYF
NA,TRBD2,TRBJ2-7,TRBV15,16,TGTGCCACCAGCAGAGGGGGAGGGGCCATCTCCTACGAGCAGTACTTC,CATSRGGGAISYEQYF
once,TRBD2,TRBJ2-7,TRBV28,15,TGTGCCAGCAGTCCTCCTAGCGGGATCCTCGGGGAGCAGTACTTC,CASSPPSGILGEQYF
NA,TRBD1,TRBJ2-5,TRBV5-4,15,TGTGCCAGCAGCCGAGCCGGGACAGGGGAAGAGACCCAGTACTTC,CASSRAGTGEETQYF
NA,NA,TRBJ1-5,TRBV18,14,TGTGCCAGCTCACCATCCGGAGGCAATCAGCCCCAGCATTTT,CASSPSGGNQPQHF
NA,TRBD1,TRBJ1-3,TRBV28,16,TGTGCCAGCAGTCCGACCGGGACAGGGGTTGGAAACACCATATATTTT,CASSPTGTGVGNTIYF
NA,NA,TRBJ2-7,TRBV18,14,TGTGCCAGCTCACCGGCGGGGTCGAACTACGAGCAGTACTTC,CASSPAGSNYEQYF
NA,NA,TRBJ2-7,TRBV29-1,14,TGCAGCGTATACGTAGGGGTACCCCCCTACGAGCAGTACTTC,CSVYVGVPPYEQYF
NA,TRBD2,TRBJ2-5,TRBV24-1,18,TGTGCCACCAGTGATTTGGGGACTAGCGGGAGTTTCCAAGAGACCCAGTACTTC,CATSDLGTSGSFQETQYF
NA,NA,TRBJ2-1,TRBV7-2,15,TGTGCCAGCAGCTTAGTGGGGGCCGTCTTCGATGAGCAGTTCTTC,CASSLVGAVFDEQFF
NA,NA,TRBJ2-3,TRBV6-2/TRBV6-3,14,TGTGCCAGCAGTTCAAGCGGGAGCACAGATACGCAGTATTTT,CASSSSGSTDTQYF
NA,NA,TRBJ1-1,TRBV28,14,TGTGCCAGCAGTGTCACAGCGGTTAACACTGAAGCTTTCTTT,CASSVTAVNTEAFF
few,TRBD2,TRBJ2-7,TRBV5-6,15,TGTGCCAGCAGCTTGGAAGCGGGGGCACCCAGGGAGCAGTACTTC,CASSLEAGAPREQYF
once,NA,TRBJ1-2,TRBV5-4,13,TGTGCCAGCAGCCGGGACAACCAGTATGGCTACACCTTC,CASSRDNQYGYTF
few,NA,TRBJ1-6,TRBV3-1/TRBV3-2,14,TGTGCCAGCAGCCGCAGGCAGGGAGGATCACCCCTCCACTTT,CASSRRQGGSPLHF
NA,NA,TRBJ1-3,TRBV6-5,14,TGTGCCAGCAGTCCCCAGACACAGCGAAACACCATATATTTT,CASSPQTQRNTIYF